This TCR beta chain is drawn from a study of blood T cell repertoires in COVID-19. Study-wide background: Samples representing acute and convalescent COVID-19 were sourced from the United States, Italy and Spain.

The authors' processing: By means of reference gene primer amplification, nucleated cell counts were estimated. Assay used: immunoSEQ multiplex PCR; TCRdb lists only in-frame clones, some missing. The V and J calls and the clone size are those of that table, but D and trimming were determined from the DNA. The repertoire includes 250,000 or so clones, about nine tenths of them detected once, and more than 1.5% sits in the top ten. The CDR3 loop spans 14 amino acids. V lost 0 bases to trimming and J lost 3 bases, with 12 bases between them. Germline-derived CDR1 and CDR2 are SQVTM and ANQGSEA. The receptor was derived from a man in his forties or fifties who had recovered from COVID-19. V and J are TRBV29-1 and TRBJ2-7; weak D call: TRBD1 (6 bases). What was sequenced was PBMCs or T cells enriched from blood (not recorded which). CDR3 sequence: CSVEDSEQGYEQYF. CDR3 DNA sequence: TGCAGCGTTGAAGACTCGGAACAGGGCTACGAGCAGTACTTC.